This T cell receptor (beta chain) stems from a study of blood T cells in healthy people across ages. A minimum of 7 million PBMCs was isolated per sample. Through a sample-barcoded 5' primer and a J-beta primer mix, a second PCR was run for roughly 6 to 11 cycles. TCRdb analysed the 5' RACE reads with MiXCR anew, one entry per CDR3 protein. Of about 1.5 million distinct CDR3 sequences listed, under 55% are singletons. The sample holds a few counts of this clonotype. The specimen sequenced was blood. The clonotype originates from a young woman in good health.

CDR3 nucleotides: TGTGCCAGCAGCCCTTCAACAGGGGAGACCCAGTACTTC. This encodes CASSPSTGETQYF. The rearrangement uses TRBV7-2 and TRBJ2-5; tentative D call: TRBD1 (6 bases). CDR1 is SGHTA, CDR2 FQGNSA, per germline. V was pared by 5 bases and J by 5 bases, with 12 bases between. The length of the CDR3 is 13 residues.